The rows below give T cell receptor beta chains drawn from one sample of a study of T cell responses to AZD1222 COVID-19 vaccine. Data came from immunoSEQ multiplex PCR; TCRdb stores just in-frame clones and leaves some out. The top ten hold approximately 6.5% of the sample, which has under 150,000 clones, around 88% seen once. The sample was peripheral blood, taken 28 days after the second AZD1222 dose. The receptors were gathered from an adult who received the AZD1222 COVID-19 vaccine. CDR3s include the opening cysteine and the closing phenylalanine or tryptophan. Fields, in order: V gene, clone size, J gene, CDR3 protein. Clone size is given for some rows only: seen once, a few or many times, or a class if the clone is expanded.

TRBV7-9	NA	TRBJ2-7	CASSSRDRELYYEQYF
TRBV3-1/TRBV3-2	NA	TRBJ2-3	CASSRRDRVLDTQYF
TRBV10-3	NA	TRBJ1-1	CAISARGQGGKTEAFF
TRBV23-1	NA	TRBJ1-4	CASSQTDWGNEKLFF
TRBV18	NA	TRBJ2-1	CASSPPGTGSANEQFF
TRBV5-1	NA	TRBJ1-4	CASSLGGPGQGGEKLFF
TRBV10-3	NA	TRBJ2-4	CAISDGAPNIQYF
TRBV5-8	NA	TRBJ2-5	CASSLAMEETQYF
TRBV5-1	NA	TRBJ1-3	CASSLNWANSGNTIYF
TRBV10-1	NA	TRBJ1-1	CASSESGRDEAFF
TRBV19	NA	TRBJ1-5	CASKSGYSNQPQHF
TRBV6-5	NA	TRBJ2-5	CASASGGAATQYF
TRBV3-1/TRBV3-2	NA	TRBJ2-3	CASSQGYRSSGVADTQYF
TRBV6-5	NA	TRBJ2-7	CATVPGTSPYEQYF
TRBV2	NA	TRBJ1-5	CASTKNSNQPQHF
TRBV2	NA	TRBJ1-1	CASSGDRNTEAFF
TRBV19	NA	TRBJ2-7	CASSETGQESYEQYF
TRBV28	NA	TRBJ2-1	CASSLFRVSNEQFF
TRBV6-2/TRBV6-3	NA	TRBJ2-4	CASSSDRGGIQYF
TRBV28	NA	TRBJ2-3	CASSFRGGTDTQYF
TRBV6-5	NA	TRBJ1-5	CASSYSRLQPQHF
TRBV18	NA	TRBJ1-6	CASSLLRGADNSPLHF
TRBV6-6	NA	TRBJ2-5	CASTFASKETQYF
TRBV15	NA	TRBJ2-1	CATSNLGGLTYNEQFF
TRBV7-2	NA	TRBJ2-7	CASSARLNYEQYF
TRBV6-2/TRBV6-3	NA	TRBJ1-5	CASSYLGRGNNQPQHF
TRBV24-1	NA	TRBJ2-7	CATSDSGQRAYEQYF
TRBV28	NA	TRBJ2-1	CASSTGQGIYNEQFF
TRBV5-4	once	TRBJ2-7	CASSLGTTGFLEQYF
TRBV12-3/TRBV12-4	once	TRBJ2-1	CASTSTGYNEQFF
TRBV19	NA	TRBJ2-5	CASSHRDGGETQYF
TRBV7-8	NA	TRBJ1-2	CASSRANYGYTF
TRBV6-2/TRBV6-3	NA	TRBJ2-1	CASSDGGAGLYEQFF
TRBV16	NA	TRBJ2-7	CASSQTGTGGYEQYF
TRBV5-1	NA	TRBJ2-7	CASSQLPYEQYF
TRBV12-3/TRBV12-4	NA	TRBJ1-1	CASSSPRGEAFF
TRBV2	NA	TRBJ1-2	CASTVLYGYTF
TRBV27	NA	TRBJ1-6	CASSPINSPLHF
TRBV19	NA	TRBJ2-7	CASSFLSGYEQYF
TRBV29-1	NA	TRBJ2-1	CSVEDPDRPYNEQFF
TRBV9	NA	TRBJ1-5	CASSASGYPNQPQHF
TRBV2	few	TRBJ2-5	CASSEAWWAGGDQETQYF
TRBV28	NA	TRBJ2-3	CASSRAGGTQYF
TRBV4-2	NA	TRBJ1-2	CASSQAPGGVDGYTF
TRBV18	once	TRBJ1-3	CASSPSQGATGNTIYF
TRBV7-9	NA	TRBJ2-3	CASSLIRASGSSTDTQYF
TRBV9	NA	TRBJ1-2	CASSVQGDYGYTF
TRBV5-6	few	TRBJ2-3	CASSLSGVADTQYF
TRBV19	NA	TRBJ2-1	CASSIASGTSREQFF
TRBV5-1	NA	TRBJ2-3	CASRPDSTSTDTQYF
TRBV10-2	NA	TRBJ2-7	CASSDPLAGVYEQYF
TRBV18	NA	TRBJ1-2	CASSPSTLAGYGYTF
TRBV13	NA	TRBJ1-4	CASSSIRSFGATNEKLFF
TRBV18	NA	TRBJ2-1	CASSADRVDNEQFF
TRBV7-2	NA	TRBJ1-2	CASRGQGAQGYTF
TRBV3-1/TRBV3-2	few	TRBJ2-2	CASARTGHTGELFF
TRBV5-6	NA	TRBJ2-7	CASSLGSSYEQYF
TRBV18	NA	TRBJ1-1	CASSPGQSISTEAFF
TRBV3-1/TRBV3-2	NA	TRBJ2-2	CASSQDHQGTGELFF